Listed below are T cell receptor beta chains from one sample, sequenced in a study of T cells in Graves' hyperthyroidism and ophthalmopathy. TCRdb fed the multiplex PCR reads into MiXCR, producing one record per CDR3 protein. The sample carries roughly 500,000 distinct CDR3 sequences, less than 25% recorded once. The source material was blood. The receptor source for this set is a woman between 65 and 79 years old with Graves' ophthalmopathy. Both conserved end residues are part of each CDR3. The D gene is left open where the match is weak. Some rows mark clone size as missing; the rest say once, few, many or name a class of expanded clone.

TRBJ2-7 | few | TRBD1 | TRBV6-2/TRBV6-3 | CASSGDRVIRKQYF | TGTGCCAGCAGCGGGGACAGGGTAATTCGCAAGCAGTACTTC
TRBJ1-6 | NA | NA | TRBV30 | CAWSVGGPNSPLHF | TGTGCCTGGAGTGTAGGCGGACCCAATTCACCCCTCCACTTT
TRBJ2-5 | many | TRBD2 | TRBV12-3/TRBV12-4 | CASSPSGSRKTQYF | TGTGCCAGCAGCCCTAGCGGGAGTCGGAAGACCCAGTACTTC
TRBJ2-7 | many | TRBD2 | TRBV7-2 | CASSLGASGAYEQYF | TGTGCCAGCAGCTTAGGGGCTAGCGGCGCCTACGAGCAGTACTTC
TRBJ2-1 | few | NA | TRBV20-1 | CSAQAPREQFF | TGCAGTGCTCAGGCCCCTCGTGAGCAGTTCTTC
TRBJ2-2 | few | NA | TRBV12-3/TRBV12-4 | CASSFPPGGELFF | TGTGCCAGCAGTTTCCCCCCTGGGGGGGAGCTGTTTTTT
TRBJ2-2 | many | NA | TRBV12-3/TRBV12-4 | CASSPDSLWTGELFF | TGTGCCAGCAGCCCGGACAGTTTGTGGACCGGGGAGCTGTTTTTT
TRBJ1-6 | few | NA | TRBV6-5 | CASSYVTRRKYNSPLHF | TGTGCCAGCAGTTACGTCACCCGGCGGAAATATAATTCACCCCTCCACTTT
TRBJ1-1 | many | NA | TRBV7-2 | CASSLGPRQAFF | TGTGCCAGCAGCTTAGGCCCAAGACAAGCTTTCTTT
TRBJ2-1 | NA | NA | TRBV3-1 | CASSQETFSYNEQFF | TGTGCCAGCAGCCAAGAGACTTTCTCCTACAATGAGCAGTTCTTC
TRBJ2-7 | NA | NA | TRBV10-3 | CAIRSGTGAYEQYF | TGTGCCATCAGAAGCGGGACAGGAGCCTACGAGCAGTACTTC
TRBJ1-2 | NA | NA | TRBV19 | CARQSSGTRSLSSYGYTF | TGTGCCAGGCAGTCTTCCGGGACAAGGTCCCTCAGCAGCTATGGCTACACCTTC
TRBJ1-2 | NA | TRBD1 | TRBV27 | CASSLSWGQGAHGYTF | TGTGCCAGCAGTTTATCGTGGGGACAGGGGGCGCATGGCTACACCTTC
TRBJ2-5 | NA | NA | TRBV4-1 | CASSRGKAGETQYF | TGCGCCAGCAGCCGGGGGAAAGCAGGGGAGACCCAGTACTTC
TRBJ1-3 | NA | NA | TRBV7-2 | CASSLAAGMSGNTIYF | TGTGCCAGCAGCTTAGCGGCAGGGATGTCTGGAAACACCATATATTTT
TRBJ2-3 | NA | TRBD2 | TRBV3-1 | CASSQLSGRAVSDTQYF | TGTGCCAGCAGCCAACTTAGCGGGAGGGCCGTGTCAGATACGCAGTATTTT
TRBJ2-1 | many | NA | TRBV10-3 | CASVGYNEQFF | TGTGCCTCGGTCGGCTACAATGAGCAGTTCTTC
TRBJ1-3 | few | NA | TRBV6-5 | CASSYSGTRTTHTIYF | TGTGCCAGCAGTTACTCGGGAACCCGAACGACCCACACCATATATTTT
TRBJ1-4 | few | NA | TRBV6-6 | CASSYFFGRSAREKLFF | TGTGCCAGCAGTTACTTCTTCGGACGGTCAGCGCGTGAAAAACTGTTTTTT
TRBJ1-2 | NA | NA | TRBV7-9 | CTSSRLQGGYTF | TGTACCAGCAGCCGACTACAGGGCGGCTACACCTTC